This TCR beta chain is from a study of tumor-infiltrating lymphocytes in primary liver carcinoma. The CDR3 covers 16 residues. Germline V gene lookup returns CDR1 SGHAT and CDR2 FQNNGV. V dropped 5 bases and J dropped 5 bases, with 21 bases sitting between them. Extraction of RNA together with DNA used about 17-30 mg of unsorted bulk tissue. Treatment of the patients' primary liver carcinoma consisted of surgical resection. From 500 ng of total RNA, TCR beta-specific cDNA was reverse-transcribed using a constant-region primer. Nested multiplex PCR, run for three rounds with slightly modified ARM-PCR, yielded TCR beta libraries. Both of the initial two PCR rounds ran for about 11 cycles and employed TRBV1-TRBV30 forward primers alongside a C-beta reverse primer. In TCRdb, the multiplex PCR reads were re-called with MiXCR into one record per CDR3 protein. The sample consists of 35,000 to 50,000 distinct CDR3 sequences, 75% of them appearing once.

Specimen: tumor-adjacent normal liver tissue. This chain uses TRBV11-2 with TRBJ2-5, with D perhaps being TRBD1 or TRBD2 (7 bases each). The origin of this receptor is a woman younger than 45 with primary liver carcinoma and hepatitis B virus infection. The chain's CDR3 is CASSLGSGGGFETQYF. Here the CDR3 DNA reads TGTGCCAGCAGCCTAGGATCAGGGGGGGGGTTTGAGACCCAGTACTTC.